This T cell receptor beta chain derives from a study of blood T cell repertoires in COVID-19. Background on the study: Nucleic acid was either cDNA or gDNA, and it came from T cells, B-cell-depleted T cells, or PBMCs.

Using immunoSEQ multiplex PCR, the repertoire was profiled, and TCRdb retains in-frame clones only, with some absent. The sample holds roughly 150,000 clones; roughly 84% are singletons and the top ten take less than 20%. In germline, CDR1 is MGHDK, CDR2 SYGVNS. The CDR3 totals 12 residues. The germline V and J ends were trimmed by 5 bases and 8 bases, with 10 bases remaining between them. The receptor was derived from a man in his 60s who had recovered from COVID-19. Sequences were obtained from PBMCs or T cells enriched from blood (not recorded which). The rearrangement uses TRBV25-1 and TRBJ2-1, with a possible D match to TRBD1 (6 bases). The CDR3 loop reads CASSPQGHEQFF. In nucleotides, the CDR3 is TGTGCCAGCAGTCCCCAGGGGCATGAGCAGTTCTTC.